The next 13 T cell receptor beta chains were all read from a single sample in a study of T cells expressing NK-cell markers. One entry per CDR3 protein, without DNA, is what TCRdb gives after re-calling the 5' RACE reads. The table lists about 380,000 distinct CDR3 sequences. Sequenced input: blood T cells: a sorted CD56 or NKG2C T cell subset, CD4+ or CD8+ T cells, or bulk PBMC T cells (not recorded which). These receptors all stem from a man aged 18-69 years in good health.

This rearrangement joins TRBV18 to TRBJ2-7; TCRdb calls TRBD2, which cannot be checked without DNA. The CDR3 has 14 amino acids. CDR1 is KGHSH, CDR2 LQKENI, per germline. The chain's CDR3 is CASSPDSSRYEQYF.

The chain combines TRBV6-6 with TRBJ1-5. This CDR3 has 16 amino acids. CDR1 is MNHNY, CDR2 SVGAGI, per germline (reference sequence). The CDR3 reads CASSINDGYSNQPQHF.

CDR3 in amino acids: CASRIGTSGGDEQFF. The V and J genes are TRBV6-1 and TRBJ2-1; TCRdb gives TRBD2 as the D gene, but with no DNA this cannot be confirmed. This CDR3 spans 15 amino acids. Germline assignment: CDR1 MNHNS and CDR2 SASEGT.

The V gene is TRBV7-3, the J gene TRBJ2-6; TCRdb's D call of TRBD2 is untestable without DNA. This CDR3 has 17 residues. Germline CDR1 and CDR2: SGHTA and FQGTGA. The CDR3 sequence: CASSLSSGPSGANVLTF.

This rearrangement joins TRBV25-1 to TRBJ2-5; TCRdb gives TRBD1 as the D gene, but with no DNA this cannot be confirmed. The germline V gene encodes CDR1 MGHDK and CDR2 SYGVNS. The length of the CDR3 is 13 residues. CDR3 residues: CAAGTGGGETQYF. Using reference TRBV25-1 and TRBJ2-5 for the parts outside the CDR3, the full variable domain is EADIYQTPRYLVIGTGKKITLECSQTMGHDKMYWYQQDPGMELHLIHYSYGVNSTEKGDLSSESTVSRIRTEHFPLTLESARPSHTSQYLCAAGTGGGETQYFGPGTRLLVL.

The chain joins TRBV5-1 to TRBJ2-3; the TCRdb D gene call, TRBD1, has no DNA to confirm it. The CDR3 covers 14 residues. CDR1 is SGHRS, CDR2 YFSETQ, per germline. CDR3 region: CASSFPGGADTQYF.

The rearrangement links TRBV6-6 to TRBJ2-7; TCRdb's assignment of TRBD1 cannot be checked, as there is no DNA. The CDR3 has 12 amino acids. Looked up from germline, CDR1 is MNHNY and CDR2 is SVGAGI (reference sequence). The CDR3 region is CASFAGKGEQYF.

V usage is TRBV6-1 and J usage is TRBJ1-6; the D gene TCRdb calls, TRBD1, cannot be checked with no DNA. The germline CDR1 and CDR2 sequences are MNHNS and SASEGT. The CDR3 extends over 14 amino acids. This chain's CDR3 is CASRHDRNNSPLHF.

V gene TRBV11-2 combines with J gene TRBJ2-3. CDR3 length equals 18 residues. From germline, CDR1 is SGHAT and CDR2 FQNNGV. The CDR3 sequence: CASSHSPVLRGSTDTQYF. The whole variable domain, filled in from reference TRBV11-2 and TRBJ2-3, reads EAGVAQSPRYKIIEKRQSVAFWCNPISGHATLYWYQQILGQGPKLLIQFQNNGVVDDSQLPKDRFSAERLKGVDSTLKIQPAKLEDSAVYLCASSHSPVLRGSTDTQYFGPGTRLTVL.

J is TRBJ1-1 and V is TRBV6-1. The germline V gene encodes CDR1 MNHNS and CDR2 SASEGT. CDR3 length: 14 residues. CDR3 loop: CASSEGYQNTEAFF.

V gene TRBV9 combines with J gene TRBJ2-2; as DNA is missing, the TRBD1 call by TCRdb cannot be tested. CDR1 and CDR2 from the germline V gene are SGDLS and YYNGEE. The length of the CDR3 is 17 residues. The CDR3 is CASSVDPVGPNTGELFF.

The V gene is TRBV2, the J gene TRBJ2-5; lacking DNA, the TRBD1 call made by TCRdb goes unchecked. There are 14 residues in the CDR3. The V gene's germline CDR1 is SNHLY and CDR2 FYNNEI. CDR3 sequence reads: CASSERDRQETQYF.

The chain links TRBV25-1 to TRBJ1-1; TCRdb's D call, TRBD1, is unchecked because there is no DNA. This CDR3 has 13 amino acids. CDR1 is MGHDK and CDR2 is SYGVNS in the germline V gene. The CDR3 reads CASSNAGTGVSFF.